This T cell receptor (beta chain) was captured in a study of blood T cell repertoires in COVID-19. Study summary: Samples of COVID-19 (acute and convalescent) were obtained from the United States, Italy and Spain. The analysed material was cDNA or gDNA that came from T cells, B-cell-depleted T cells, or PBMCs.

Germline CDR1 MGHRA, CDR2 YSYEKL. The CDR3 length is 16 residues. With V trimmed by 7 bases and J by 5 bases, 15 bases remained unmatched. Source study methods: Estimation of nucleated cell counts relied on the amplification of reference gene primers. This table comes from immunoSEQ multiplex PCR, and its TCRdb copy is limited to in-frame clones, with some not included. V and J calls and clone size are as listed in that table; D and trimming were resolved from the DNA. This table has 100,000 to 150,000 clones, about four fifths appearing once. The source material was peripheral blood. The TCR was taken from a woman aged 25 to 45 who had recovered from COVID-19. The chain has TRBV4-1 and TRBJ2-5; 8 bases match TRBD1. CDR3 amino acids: CASTLVPGQVMETQYF. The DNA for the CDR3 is TGCGCCAGCACCCTAGTACCGGGACAGGTCATGGAGACCCAGTACTTC.